The TCR beta chain described here comes from a study of shared clonotypes between healthy human individuals (TCRdb year 2020). Regarding the study in general: The cohort comprised a couple of women and a few men aged 18 to 49 years. Blood TCR repertoires of several healthy adults were deeply sequenced to estimate repertoire size and the extent of clonotype sharing between individuals. Between about 0.85 and 9.5 billion PBMCs per donor were obtained by leukapheresis. For each donor, three plates each were used for CD4 naive and CD4 memory, two plates were used for CD8 naive, and one plate was used for CD8 memory. To increase sequencing depth and limit assay-specific biases, different laboratories used diverse techniques to prepare libraries and sequence TCR repertoires. Paper-wide results and their limitations: Pairwise subsampling led to the expectation that sequencing depth would affect the degree of clonotype sharing among donors. Roughly 5% of naive CD4, 3.5% of naive CD8, 2.3% of memory CD4, and around 0.4% of memory CD8 clonotypes were shared across a few donors. Because the study included a small number of donors, the genetic and exposure-history diversity represented was limited. Rarefaction of sorted-subset datasets indicated incomplete sequencing despite the large sequencing depth. Clonotypes shared by all four sorted-subset donors showed higher generation probabilities than non-shared clonotypes. Only blood was sampled, and tissue TCR repertoires likely differ from those in blood. Naive subsets generally had larger estimated clonotype richness than memory subsets.

The CDR3 has 13 amino acids, counting the end cysteine and phenylalanine. Only the CDR3 portion is preserved as DNA: 39 bases, with reading frame beginning at the first base. Trimming removed 3 bases from V and 0 bases from J, leaving 3 bases between the germline ends. Sequences MNHEY (CDR1) and SMNVEV (CDR2) are obtained from the germline V gene (reference sequence). As for this clone: Its binding antigen is unknown. Base qualities were left out, and no much larger clone turns up one base away. The same CDR3 is also encoded by other DNA sequences in this sample.

TCR CDR3 regions were amplified from genomic DNA by multiplex PCR using the deep immunoSEQ assay. Extracted genomic DNA from each cell subset was spread evenly across all wells of several immunoSEQ 96-well plates, with each plate serving as a replicate. For sorted subsets, approximately 210 ng genomic DNA, equal to some 28,000 T cell genomes, was loaded into each replicate PCR. The purified libraries were quantified using a Qubit 3.0 fluorometer, sized with a Bioanalyzer 2100, and then quantified again using the KAPA Library Quantification kit. Every immunoSEQ 96-well plate was sequenced on a dedicated single-read 150-cycle Illumina NextSeq 550 flow cell. The study's processing was this. Because only junctional sequences without quality scores were contained in the immunoSEQ output, filtering matching that applied to full-length reads could not be performed. To assign V/J genes and CDR3, sequences were annotated using PyIR, a Python wrapper for IgBLAST v1.9, with IMGT germline references. Reads with weak V/J assignments (E-value above 1e-6), missing CDR3, stop codons, out-of-frame junctions, or ambiguous translated residues were removed. V3J clonotypes were defined by identical inferred V gene, J gene, and CDR3 amino acid sequence. Percentage overlap between repertoires was calculated by dividing the number of shared unique clonotypes by the size of the smaller repertoire. Repertoire richness was assessed with RTK rarefaction, the Chao1 estimator, and Recon v2.1 estimates of unobserved clonotypes. Generation probabilities were computed with OLGA for all TCRbeta clonotypes obtained by the gDNA method from a few donors. TCRdb took over this immuneACCESS table, retaining in-frame rearrangements with V and J assigned. Such tables are incomplete; in checked studies, under half of the missing clones stem from an unresolved V gene, and the remainder is unexplained. V, J and clone size reflect that table, while D and trimming were determined from the DNA. This sample gives over 2 million clones in total; 85% to 95% of them show up just once. The ten largest account for 1% to 1.3% of the sample.

For the CD8 naive samples, CD45RO-negative cells were positively selected for CCR7, yielding a CD45RA+CCR7+ population from which TemRA cells were excluded. The donors were healthy, HIV-negative adults with no recently reported acute infections or vaccinations. Every donor was a Caucasian adult living in Nashville, Tennessee, USA. Blood was obtained by leukapheresis, after which PBMCs were separated by Ficoll-Histopaque density gradient centrifugation and cryopreserved in liquid nitrogen vapor phase. Analytical flow cytometry was used to check the purity and quantity of each magnetically sorted T cell population. Genomic DNA was isolated from every sorted fraction and measured by UV absorbance on a Nanodrop 2000c.

The V and J genes are TRBV27 and TRBJ2-1; confidence is insufficient to name the D gene. The sequencing input was naive CD8+ T cells sorted from blood. The cell subset or site tag for this specimen amounts to: CD45RA+CCR7+. This sequence was found in a man between 18 and 35 years old in good health. CDR3 sequence: CASSFGSYNEQFF. The bases read TGTGCCAGCAGTTTTGGCTCCTACAATGAGCAGTTCTTC.